This entry lists 13 T cell receptor beta chains sequenced from one sample in a study of cytomegalovirus exposure and HLA in healthy donors. PCR involved 60 Vbeta and 13 Jbeta primers. Sequenced by immunoSEQ multiplex PCR; TCRdb stores in-frame clones only, minus some. The sample lists 200,000 to 250,000 clones, approximately 84% occurring once. The sample comprised PBMCs. These receptors all stem from a woman aged 40-49 years in good health and CMV-seronegative.

The chain has TRBV28 and TRBJ1-1; possibly TRBD1 for D (5 bases). Trimming cost V 5 bases and J 0 bases, with 16 bases left between them. Germline-derived CDR1 and CDR2 are MDHEN and SYDVKM. The CDR3 sequence is 16 residues long. The CDR3 loop reads CASSAPDRLMNTEAFF. The CDR3 nucleotides read TGTGCCAGCAGTGCCCCCGACAGACTCATGAACACTGAAGCTTTCTTT.

The rearrangement joins TRBV7-9 to TRBJ1-5; tentatively, D is TRBD1 (5 bases). The CDR3 extends over 14 amino acids. Germline lookup yields CDR1 SEHNR and CDR2 FQNEAQ (reference sequence). The V gene lost 4 bases and the J gene lost 1 base, with 8 bases spanning the gap. The CDR3: CASSSTVSNQPQHF. The CDR3 coding sequence is TGTGCCAGCAGCTCGACAGTGAGCAATCAGCCCCAGCATTTT.

This clone occurred once. The rearrangement links TRBV19 to TRBJ2-1, with 12 bases matching TRBD2. This CDR3 is built from 14 residues. The J segment lost 6 bases and the V segment lost 8 bases, leaving 5 bases of the junction unmatched. From germline, CDR1 is LNHDA and CDR2 SQIVND (reference sequence). The CDR3 loop is CASSTSGGTNEQFF. CDR3 bases: TGTGCCAGTTCGACTAGCGGGGGAACCAATGAGCAGTTCTTC.

The chain uses TRBV18 and TRBJ1-6; TRBD1 aligns across 9 bases. The V gene end was trimmed by 7 bases and the J gene end by 7 bases; junction bases not matched to a gene: 5. There are 14 residues in the CDR3. The germline CDR1 and CDR2 sequences are KGHSH and LQKENI. This chain's CDR3 is CASYPGTGNSPLHF. As DNA, the CDR3 is TGTGCCAGCTACCCCGGGACAGGGAATTCACCCCTCCACTTT.

CDR3 region: CASTDRGAYNEQFF. The CDR3, as DNA: TGTGCCAGCACAGACAGGGGCGCCTACAATGAGCAGTTCTTC. The rearrangement joins TRBV6-5 to TRBJ2-1, with 8 bases fitting TRBD1. This CDR3 spans 14 amino acids. Germline V gene sequence: CDR1 MNHEY, CDR2 SVGAGI. The trim removed 7 bases at V and 2 bases at J, leaving 4 bases unmatched.

The chain has TRBV5-8 and TRBJ2-4, with unresolved D. From germline, CDR1 is SGHTS and CDR2 YDEGEE. The CDR3 has 14 residues. V lost 3 bases and J lost 8, with 15 bases in between. DNA for the CDR3: TGTGCCAGCAGCTCCTATTCCGAAACAGACATTCAGTACTTC. Protein product: CASSSYSETDIQYF.

The chain carries TRBV5-5 and TRBJ2-7; 9 nucleotides agree with TRBD1. Germline CDR1 and CDR2: SGHKS and YYEKEE (reference sequence). After removal of 2 bases from V and 5 bases from J, the junction contained 8 bases not matched to a gene. CDR3 length: 15 amino acids. The CDR3 coding sequence is TGTGCCAGCAGCTTTACAGGACAGGGGCCCAACGAGCAGTACTTC. The encoded protein is CASSFTGQGPNEQYF.

This clone was counted a single time. This sequence joins TRBV2 and TRBJ2-4; D ambiguous. This CDR3 is 12 amino acids long. V was cut by 4 bases and J by 9 bases, with 10 bases left in between. Germline CDR1 is SNHLY and CDR2 is FYNNEI. This CDR3 is CASSAGSSIQYF. For the CDR3, the DNA is TGTGCCAGCAGTGCCGGTAGTAGCATTCAGTACTTC.

The chain recombines TRBV28 with TRBJ1-5; a possible D gene is TRBD1 (5 bases). Per the germline V gene, CDR1 is MDHEN and CDR2 is SYDVKM. The CDR3 is made up of 13 amino acids. V gave up 6 bases and J gave up 6 bases, with 12 bases separating them. This CDR3 reads CASSAGGIQPQHF. CDR3 bases: TGTGCCAGCAGCGCGGGGGGGATTCAGCCCCAGCATTTT.

The chain couples TRBV5-4 to TRBJ2-6, with 7 nucleotides matching TRBD1. This CDR3 region has 16 residues. Trimming at V came to 5 bases and at J to 0 bases, leaving 5 bases not matched to a gene. Germline CDR1 SGHNT, CDR2 YYREEE (reference sequence). In nucleotides, the CDR3 is TGTGCCAGCAGACTGGACAGGCGCTCTGGGGCCAACGTCCTGACTTTC. Translation: CASRLDRRSGANVLTF.

The chain couples TRBV19 to TRBJ1-5; D gene unclear. The V end lost 4 bases, the J end lost 1 base, and 8 bases lay between the germline ends. This CDR3 is built from 14 residues. Germline values: CDR1 LNHDA, CDR2 SQIVND (reference sequence). CDR3 region: CASSTLRSNQPQHF. The DNA for the CDR3 is TGTGCCAGTAGTACCCTGCGGAGCAATCAGCCCCAGCATTTT.

This clone showed up just a few times. J is TRBJ2-1 and V is TRBV14; 7 nucleotides agree with TRBD2. Germline CDR1 SGHDN, CDR2 FVKESK. The ends lost 4 bases at V and 9 bases at J; junction bases unmatched: 3. The CDR3 sequence is 12 residues long. The CDR3 sequence is CASSPPGGEQFF. CDR3 coding DNA: TGTGCCAGCAGCCCCCCGGGGGGTGAGCAGTTCTTC.

V and J are TRBV5-4 and TRBJ1-2; D not resolved. Germline CDR1 SGHNT, CDR2 YYREEE (reference sequence). The V gene lost 1 base and the J gene lost 3 bases, with 16 bases spanning the gap. This CDR3 region has 16 residues. CDR3 loop: CASSLRDRGRDYGYTF. DNA for the CDR3: TGTGCCAGCAGCTTGAGGGATCGGGGAAGGGACTATGGCTACACCTTC.